This T cell receptor (beta chain) derives from a study of beta chain features in type 1 diabetes. In the study overall: No age, gender or cell yield differences were seen between patients and healthy donors. Study-wide findings and caveats: Moderate yet significant TCRB CDR3 shortening was seen in Type 1 diabetes patients in all four CD4+ subsets.

This clone has a handful of counts. No antigen is known for it. V was clipped by 1 base and J by 5 bases, with 8 bases between them. Germline values: CDR1 SEHNR, CDR2 FQNEAQ (reference sequence). This CDR3 has 13 amino acids. CD4+ cells of the naive, central memory, regulatory and stem cell-like memory types were sorted via CD45RO/CCR7/CD25/CD127/CD95/CD27. Populations isolated by sorting all had purity greater than 95%. Every isolated RNA sample was fully reverse transcribed, so sequencing captured expressed TCRB transcripts. Sequenced by immunoSEQ multiplex PCR; TCRdb stores in-frame clones only, minus some. The sample contains hundreds of thousands of clones, roughly 12% of which appear only once.

The rearrangement joins TRBV7-9 to TRBJ1-1; D may be TRBD1 (6 bases). Source material: naive CD4+ T cells from blood. The receptor was derived from a man between 18 and 35 years old in good health. Here the CDR3 DNA reads TGTGCCAGCAGCTTAGACAGGGTGACTGAAGCTTTCTTT. It codes for CASSLDRVTEAFF.